The TCR beta chain under discussion was sequenced for a study of cytomegalovirus exposure and HLA in healthy donors. Sequenced by immunoSEQ multiplex PCR; TCRdb stores in-frame clones only, minus some. The sample contains roughly 58,000 clones, about 93% of which appear only once. V was cut by 7 bases and J by 0 bases, with 6 bases left in between. CDR3 length: 12 residues. The V and J genes are TRBV23-1 and TRBJ1-1; D is undetermined. TRBV23-1 is recorded as an ORF, its role being uncertain. This TCR derives from a man in his late teens or twenties in good health and CMV-seronegative. The sequenced material came from PBMCs. Written as DNA, the CDR3 is TGCGCCAGCACCCCAGTGAACACTGAAGCTTTCTTT. This translates into CASTPVNTEAFF.